The rows below give T cell receptor beta chains drawn from one sample of a study of cytomegalovirus exposure and HLA in healthy donors. Clones were sequenced by immunoSEQ multiplex PCR, and TCRdb holds only the in-frame ones, with some missing. This sample yields fewer than 100,000 clones, of which approximately 91% are seen a single time; roughly 2.1% belongs to the top ten. Material for sequencing was PBMCs. The receptors originated from a man younger than 40 in good health and CMV-seronegative. The CDR3 runs from the conserved cysteine through the conserved F or W. D genes are given only for firm matches. Clone size is not always given. Where it is, it says once, few, many or a class for expanded clones.

CDR3: CASSLTGDRYNSPLHF
DNA: TGTGCCAGCAGTTTAACCGGGGACAGGTATAATTCACCCCTCCACTTT
V: TRBV28
J: TRBJ1-6
D: TRBD1
size: -

CDR3: CASSEIGLNQPQHF
DNA: TGTGCCAGCAGTGAAATAGGACTCAATCAGCCCCAGCATTTT
V: TRBV6-1
J: TRBJ1-5
D: -
size: -

CDR3: CASSILPSGGAVDTQYF
DNA: TGTGCCAGTAGTATACTCCCTAGCGGGGGGGCGGTAGATACGCAGTATTTT
V: TRBV19
J: TRBJ2-3
D: TRBD2
size: -

CDR3: CASSYTGTGINEQFF
DNA: TGTGCCAGCAGCTATACCGGGACAGGGATCAATGAGCAGTTCTTC
V: TRBV27
J: TRBJ2-1
D: TRBD1
size: -

CDR3: CASSARRGAGHLYEQYF
DNA: TGTGCCAGCAGTGCCCGGAGGGGAGCGGGACATCTCTACGAGCAGTACTTC
V: TRBV6-1
J: TRBJ2-7
D: -
size: few

CDR3: CASSVDSGHTEAFF
DNA: TGTGCCAGCAGCGTAGATTCAGGGCACACTGAAGCTTTCTTT
V: TRBV9
J: TRBJ1-1
D: -
size: -

CDR3: CASSAEETQYF
DNA: TGCGCCAGCAGCGCGGAAGAGACCCAGTACTTC
V: TRBV5-1
J: TRBJ2-5
D: -
size: -

CDR3: CASSEGQGPDTQYF
DNA: TGTGCCAGCAGTGAAGGACAGGGGCCAGATACGCAGTATTTT
V: TRBV6-1
J: TRBJ2-3
D: TRBD1
size: once

CDR3: CASSQVGQGLYEQYF
DNA: TGTGCCAGCAGCCAAGTTGGGCAGGGTCTCTACGAGCAGTACTTC
V: TRBV4-2
J: TRBJ2-7
D: -
size: once

CDR3: CASSLNQGTDTQYF
DNA: TGTGCCAGCAGCTTAAATCAGGGCACAGATACGCAGTATTTT
V: TRBV13
J: TRBJ2-3
D: -
size: -

CDR3: CASSLGSGESQETQYF
DNA: TGTGCCAGCAGCTTAGGATCAGGGGAATCCCAAGAGACCCAGTACTTC
V: TRBV7-2
J: TRBJ2-5
D: -
size: -

CDR3: CASSLRDRGPGGQQFF
DNA: TGTGCCAGCAGTTTGAGGGACAGGGGTCCCGGGGGCCAGCAGTTCTTC
V: TRBV27
J: TRBJ2-1
D: TRBD1
size: -

CDR3: CASSLRGSGYGYTF
DNA: TGTGCCAGCAGCTTGCGGGGGAGCGGCTATGGCTACACCTTC
V: TRBV13
J: TRBJ1-2
D: -
size: -

CDR3: CASSFSSFNSPLHF
DNA: TGTGCCAGCAGCTTTAGCAGTTTCAATTCACCCCTCCACTTT
V: TRBV11-1
J: TRBJ1-6
D: -
size: -

CDR3: CASSFRGEGETQYF
DNA: TGTGCCAGCAGCTTCCGGGGGGAGGGAGAGACCCAGTACTTC
V: TRBV7-6
J: TRBJ2-5
D: TRBD2
size: -

CDR3: CASSSGTNNEQFF
DNA: TGTGCCAGCAGTTCCGGGACTAACAATGAGCAGTTCTTC
V: TRBV6-4
J: TRBJ2-1
D: TRBD2
size: -

CDR3: CASSPGGVHGYTF
DNA: TGTGCCAGCAGTCCGGGGGGGGTCCACGGCTACACCTTC
V: TRBV28
J: TRBJ1-2
D: -
size: -

CDR3: CASSIFGYNEQFF
DNA: TGTGCCAGTAGTATATTCGGCTACAATGAGCAGTTCTTC
V: TRBV19
J: TRBJ2-1
D: -
size: -

CDR3: CASSISSTSTDTQYF
DNA: TGTGCCAGTAGTATCTCATCCACTAGCACAGATACGCAGTATTTT
V: TRBV19
J: TRBJ2-3
D: -
size: -

CDR3: CASSLDRGGVNTEAFF
DNA: TGTGCCAGCAGCTTAGACAGGGGGGGAGTTAACACTGAAGCTTTCTTT
V: TRBV7-6
J: TRBJ1-1
D: TRBD1
size: few

CDR3: CASIVDRSNTGELFF
DNA: TGTGCCAGCATCGTGGACAGATCGAACACCGGGGAGCTGTTTTTT
V: TRBV2
J: TRBJ2-2
D: -
size: -

CDR3: CASGHPTGHQPQHF
DNA: TGTGCCAGCGGCCATCCGACAGGGCATCAGCCCCAGCATTTT
V: TRBV7-8
J: TRBJ1-5
D: TRBD1
size: -

CDR3: CASISTPGVLTF
DNA: TGTGCCAGCATTTCTACGCCGGGCGTCCTGACTTTC
V: TRBV28
J: TRBJ2-6
D: -
size: -

CDR3: CASSLAASYEQYF
DNA: TGCGCCAGCAGTCTAGCGGCCTCCTACGAGCAGTACTTC
V: TRBV5-1
J: TRBJ2-7
D: TRBD2
size: -

CDR3: CASSFGTSRGQLAYEQYF
DNA: TGCGCCAGCAGCTTCGGTACTTCGAGAGGACAGCTAGCCTACGAGCAGTACTTC
V: TRBV5-1
J: TRBJ2-7
D: -
size: -

CDR3: CASSLGQTDTQYF
DNA: TGTGCCAGCAGTTTAGGGCAGACAGATACGCAGTATTTT
V: TRBV28
J: TRBJ2-3
D: -
size: -

CDR3: CASSSETGDTGELFF
DNA: TGCGCCAGCAGTTCGGAAACAGGGGACACCGGGGAGCTGTTTTTT
V: TRBV5-1
J: TRBJ2-2
D: TRBD1
size: -

CDR3: CASSRGGQGKADTQYF
DNA: TGTGCCAGCAGTAGGGGGGGACAGGGGAAGGCAGATACGCAGTATTTT
V: TRBV27
J: TRBJ2-3
D: TRBD1
size: few

CDR3: CASSVTSGSTDTQYF
DNA: TGTGCCAGCAGTGTGACTAGCGGGAGCACAGATACGCAGTATTTT
V: TRBV6-4
J: TRBJ2-3
D: TRBD2
size: -

CDR3: CASSSLRGGPETQYF
DNA: TGTGCCAGCAGTTCGTTGCGGGGGGGCCCAGAGACCCAGTACTTC
V: TRBV6-5
J: TRBJ2-5
D: TRBD2
size: -

CDR3: CASSLYEQYF
DNA: TGTGCCAGCAGCTTATACGAGCAGTACTTC
V: TRBV2
J: TRBJ2-7
D: -
size: once

CDR3: CASTQGQSGYTF
DNA: TGTGCCAGCACACAAGGACAGTCTGGCTACACCTTC
V: TRBV6-1
J: TRBJ1-2
D: -
size: -

CDR3: CASSFRAGGPEQFF
DNA: TGTGCCAGCAGCTTTCGAGCGGGAGGGCCTGAGCAGTTCTTC
V: TRBV7-2
J: TRBJ2-1
D: TRBD2
size: -

CDR3: CASSPGTGDRGTF
DNA: TGTGCCAGCTCACCCGGGACAGGGGATCGGGGCACCTTC
V: TRBV18
J: TRBJ1-2
D: TRBD1
size: -

CDR3: CASSYQGQPTGELFF
DNA: TGTGCCAGCAGTTACCAGGGACAGCCAACCGGGGAGCTGTTTTTT
V: TRBV6-5
J: TRBJ2-2
D: TRBD1
size: -

CDR3: CASINRGLGTEAFF
DNA: TGTGCCAGCATAAACAGGGGGCTAGGCACTGAAGCTTTCTTT
V: TRBV19
J: TRBJ1-1
D: TRBD1
size: -

CDR3: CASSLGPAGEDEQFF
DNA: TGTGCCAGCAGTCTGGGTCCGGCGGGAGAAGACGAGCAGTTCTTC
V: TRBV28
J: TRBJ2-1
D: TRBD2
size: -

CDR3: CAGGGRDTQYF
DNA: TGTGCTGGGGGGGGCCGTGATACGCAGTATTTT
V: TRBV7-8
J: TRBJ2-3
D: -
size: -

CDR3: CAISDPRGESSGANVLTF
DNA: TGTGCCATCAGTGACCCCAGGGGAGAAAGCTCTGGGGCCAACGTCCTGACTTTC
V: TRBV10-3
J: TRBJ2-6
D: -
size: -

CDR3: CASSLSGTGPNYEQYF
DNA: TGTGCCAGCAGTTTATCAGGGACAGGGCCCAACTACGAGCAGTACTTC
V: TRBV27
J: TRBJ2-7
D: TRBD1
size: -